The clone carrying this T cell receptor beta chain was found a few times. Antigen: not known. A second PCR, run for about 7 to 11 cycles, used a sample-barcoded 5' primer plus a J-beta primer mix. TCRdb independently ran MiXCR on the 5' RACE reads; one entry per CDR3 protein. The sample shows hundreds of thousands of distinct CDR3 sequences, around 50% of them seen only once. The germline V gene has CDR1 MNHEY and CDR2 SVGAGI. Trimming removed 6 bases from V and 1 base from J; junction bases left unmatched: 3. The CDR3 spans 14 residues. The record originates from a study of blood T cells in healthy people across ages. Study-level findings and limits: Observed TCR beta diversity showed a strong correlation with the percentage of naive T cells as measured by flow cytometry.

Input material: blood. This chain links TRBV6-5 with TRBJ2-7; the match to TRBD1 covers 10 bases. The sequence was obtained from an elderly man in good health. In DNA form, the CDR3 reads TGTGCCAGCAGCTCGGACAGGGGGTCCTACGAGCAGTACTTC. This gives the protein CASSSDRGSYEQYF.